A selection of T cell receptor beta chains follows, all from one sample in a study of cytomegalovirus exposure and HLA in healthy donors. Assay: immunoSEQ multiplex PCR; the TCRdb copy retains only in-frame clones and omits some. The sample holds roughly 100,000 clones, roughly 75% seen once. Material for sequencing was PBMCs. These receptors all come from a woman in her 40s in good health and CMV-seronegative. Both conserved end residues are part of each CDR3. The D gene is left open where the match is weak. Not every row has a clone size; where given, it reads once, few, many or a size class.

>TRBV7-9|TRBJ1-1|NA|NA
CASSRGGSTEAFF
>TRBV11-2|TRBJ2-7|TRBD2|NA
CASAPVREGYEQYF
>TRBV11-2|TRBJ2-3|NA|NA
CASSKRRGSSWEADTQYF
>TRBV18|TRBJ2-3|NA|NA
CASSPMGTVQGQSDTQYF
>TRBV5-4|TRBJ2-7|NA|NA
CASSLLTHSYEQYF
>TRBV7-6|TRBJ2-1|TRBD1|NA
CASSLFGQGRNEQFF
>TRBV7-4|TRBJ2-5|TRBD1|NA
CASSPDRGRETQYF
>TRBV4-2|TRBJ2-3|NA|NA
CASSQDKAEGADTQYF
>TRBV29-1|TRBJ2-1|NA|NA
CSVIQGWNEQFF
>TRBV7-2|TRBJ1-1|NA|NA
CASSLGPEPAFF
>TRBV27|TRBJ1-2|TRBD1|NA
CASSPGQGRNYGYTF
>TRBV6-1|TRBJ2-2|NA|NA
CASSETGSGTGELFF
>TRBV27|TRBJ1-6|TRBD1|NA
CASSSTGARSYNSPLHF
>TRBV30|TRBJ2-3|NA|once
CAWRSGSSTDTQYF
>TRBV28|TRBJ1-5|TRBD1|NA
CATWGRGRGQPQHF
>TRBV5-1|TRBJ2-7|NA|NA
CASSLLEPHEQYF
>TRBV9|TRBJ2-7|NA|few
CASSVDGGTYEQYF
>TRBV10-3|TRBJ1-1|NA|NA
CAIRPSMNTEAFF
>TRBV19|TRBJ1-4|TRBD1|NA
CASSTDWRTGKRLNEKLFF